What follows is one T cell receptor beta chain and its context. CDR1 and CDR2 from the germline V gene are LGHDT and YNNKEL (reference sequence). The CDR3 sequence is 14 residues long. With 1 base removed from V and 7 bases from J, the gap between germline ends came to 13 bases. The sample belongs to a study of blood T cell repertoires in COVID-19. For the study at large: Specimens from acute and convalescent COVID-19 originated in the United States, Italy and Spain. Sample material is recorded as cDNA or gDNA derived from T cells, B-cell-depleted T cells, or PBMCs.

Participants came from some 26 US areas, aged roughly 18 to 95 years. In the original workflow: Amplified reference gene primers provided the basis for estimating nucleated cell counts. Repertoires were generated with immunoSEQ multiplex PCR, while TCRdb's copy carries only in-frame clones and drops some. That table supplies the V and J calls and clone size; D and trimming were determined from the DNA. The data hold over 150,000 clones, with 84% observed a single time. The sequence derives from a man aged 35-49 years who had recovered from COVID-19. The sample consisted of PBMCs or T cells enriched from blood (not recorded which). This sequence joins TRBV3-1 (or the pseudogene TRBV3-2) and TRBJ1-2, with D possibly being TRBD1 (6 bases). CDR3 region: CASSQGRGAGGYTF. In DNA, the CDR3 is TGTGCCAGCAGCCAAGGTCGGGGGGCTGGTGGCTACACCTTC.